The T cell receptor beta chain under discussion was sequenced for a study of cytomegalovirus exposure and HLA in healthy donors (dated by TCRdb to 2016 to 2017). In the study overall: An earlier analysis of a few hundred of the donors reported 250 to 300 Gb of sequence data and 95 million to 130 million unique TCR beta sequences obtained from some 200 million T cells. About 300 gigabases of sequencing data and 70 million to 85 million unique TCR sequences were included in an early release covering 500 to 750 HLA-typed donors. Of the roughly 400 genotyped donors, over 65% fell in the genetic ancestry cluster associated with self-reported Caucasian donors. The study was designed to test whether signatures of past pathogen exposure could be identified by cataloging public T cell receptors. The T cell repertoires of 666 subjects were profiled by immunosequencing and related to cytomegalovirus serostatus. In addition to the first cohort of 650 to 750 subjects, a separate validation cohort of 100 to 150 different subjects was used. To predict cytomegalovirus infection status, the study brought together high-throughput TCR immunosequencing, statistical association of individual TCRs with disease status, and machine learning. To study patterns of TCR occurrence, a later analysis re-analyzed previously published TCR beta repertoires from 650 to 750 donors and added high-resolution HLA genotyping. Rather than drawing on any new phenotypic data, the later analysis identified candidate immune exposures from TCR beta sequences and the way those sequences occurred across donors. In an earlier analysis of 500 to 650 of the donors, high-throughput TCR beta sequencing was used to judge whether each TCR beta V gene segment behaved as functional or pseudogenic. Donor age, sex, ethnicity and CMV serostatus were compiled together with the repertoire data. A later genetic analysis used genome-wide SNP genotypes for about 60% of the roughly 670 donors, treating that subset as a discovery cohort. All discovery cohort repertoires had been generated on a single sequencing platform. HLA typing included class I and class II loci at four-digit resolution. Typing coverage differed by locus: A, B, C, DRB1 and DQB1 were typed in about 629-630 donors, DQA1 in 500 to 550, DPA1 in 600 to 610, and DPB1 in approximately 450. Because of strong linkage in the cohort, roughly 5 DR-DQ haplotypes were treated as single units for association and clustering. Across 398 genotyped donors of the cohort, an average of roughly 250,000 unique TCR beta nucleotide sequences per donor were sequenced, and approximately 17% of those sequences were non-productive.

Study-wide conclusions, independent of this receptor: HLA typing was unavailable for some donors at each locus, so association tests used only the typed subset. Several of the top co-occurrence clusters appeared to be linked to parvovirus B19, influenza, CMV and Epstein-Barr virus, according to a later analysis. Compared with the approximately 720-donor mean, donors in an Asian-associated ancestry cluster had fewer N-insertions in productive TCRs, according to a later genetic analysis. For the cohort, immune exposure information was limited to CMV serostatus. While some public TCRs were present in many individuals, most TCR sequences turned up only very rarely across donors. This cohort had only TCR beta chains sequenced, and the lack of alpha or paired-chain data limited which features could be detected. Because counts were too low, seventeen rarely observed V segments, including chromosome 9 orphons, were excluded from the earlier analysis of roughly 580 of the donors. Compared with equally common non-associated chains, HLA-associated TCR beta chains in a later analysis were more clonally expanded and had lower generation probabilities. The 87-base-pair reads could not distinguish some IMGT-functional V segments, including TRBV6-2 and TRBV6-3, so those segments were excluded. V-gene and J-gene trimming of TCR beta chains was associated with a missense DCLRE1C variant in a later genetic analysis, and the association was replicated in an independent cohort. In vitro tests confirmed that three of the cytomegalovirus-associated TCR beta chains recognize cytomegalovirus antigens. A group of highly shared sequence variants was considered likely to be a technical artifact of the sequencing pipeline. At a false discovery rate of 0.05, a later analysis linked 15,000 to 20,000 TCR beta sequences to specific HLA alleles. In an earlier analysis of approximately 590 of the donors, most TCR beta V segments appeared in productive rearrangements about 87% or about 30% of the time, broadly matching IMGT annotations. When HLA alleles, especially DR and DQ, strongly co-occurred, attributing TCR associations to individual alleles was difficult. Presence/absence analyses assumed roughly uniform sequencing depth across donors, an assumption that may not hold. Correlated functional status among segregating V segments might be attributable to linkage disequilibrium, but an unknown experimental factor could not be ruled out. In a later analysis, TCR association rates were found to vary across HLA loci, with the most associated TCRs seen for DRB1 alleles and the fewest for HLA-C alleles. A further reported finding was that TCR beta sequences accurately predicted the HLA-A and HLA-B alleles for most subjects in the first cohort. A later analysis found that most CMV-associated TCR beta chains appeared HLA-restricted, with HLA associations seemingly driven largely by CMV exposure. The classifier was reported to diagnose cytomegalovirus status with high specificity and sensitivity in both the original and validation cohorts. The authors suggested that the approach could potentially be generalized to other disease states and immunological phenotypes. The study gave a list of under 200 TCR beta chains associated with cytomegalovirus.

For this clone: Which antigen it targets is not known. Within one base of it there is no much larger clone, and no base qualities were kept.

There are 14 amino acids in the CDR3, from cysteine to phenylalanine inclusive. Solely the CDR3 DNA is kept, with 42 bases framed from the first base. Taken from the germline V gene (reference sequence), the CDR1 and CDR2 loops are MNHEY and SMNVEV. The junction shows trimming of 6 bases on V and 1 base on J, plus 12 bases between the germline ends. Preparation of the library involved the immunoSEQ multiplex PCR assay. A mixture of 60 forward primers for TCR Vbeta segments and 13 reverse primers for TCR Jbeta segments was used in the multiplex PCR. The CDR3 region of rearranged TCR beta genes was amplified from genomic DNA with a multiplex PCR assay. On the Illumina HiSeq System, the amplified TCR beta libraries were sequenced as 87-base-pair reads. Regarding the original processing steps: In a later analysis, around 80 million unique TCR beta chains were counted across the roughly 670 repertoires, and roughly 11 million of these chains were shared by at least two donors. To remove PCR and sequencing errors, raw reads were error-corrected and collapsed into unique sequences using a nearest-neighbor algorithm that merged closely related sequences. To assign V, D and J gene segments, CDR3 sequences were aligned to IMGT reference sequences. For a sequence to be retained, at least a six-nucleotide match to both a V gene segment and a J gene segment was required. Rearrangements were classified as productive when the CDR3 lacked stop codons and remained in frame with V and J, and all other rearrangements were classified as non-productive. Following IMGT convention, CDR3 was defined as the stretch from the second conserved V-encoded cysteine up to the conserved J-encoded phenylalanine. The earlier analysis of about 500 of the donors excluded sequences that lacked an unambiguous match to a single V gene segment. An earlier analysis of fewer than 750 of the donors classified V segments as functional when productive rearrangements were above 56.7% and as segregating when the standard deviation between donors was above 5%. A statistical classification framework was built for diagnosing cytomegalovirus status from the catalog of TCR beta chain sequences. In a later analysis, V and J genes were assigned by comparing TCR nucleotide sequences against IMGT/GENE-DB human TR gene sequences. Using the TCRdist pipeline, a later analysis assigned CDR3 sequences along with most-parsimonious VDJ recombination scenarios. In a later analysis, each TCR beta chain was defined by its CDR3 amino acid sequence together with its V-gene family, and reads lacking a unique V-gene family were excluded. As a way to deal with suspected cross-contamination and a sequencing artifact, a later analysis dropped 640 or so nucleotide sequences that were highly shared and had low generation probability. For each public chain, a later analysis derived a clonal expansion index from normalized ranks of inferred template counts within each repertoire. In a later analysis, generation probabilities were computed with a VDJ recombination model fitted to out-of-frame rearrangements, and the resulting probabilities were checked against IGoR. In a later analysis, hypergeometric tests were used to score TCR-TCR, TCR-HLA and TCR-CMV co-occurrence, with a repertoire-size bias correction applied to TCR pairs. A later analysis estimated false discovery rates by permuting HLA or CMV assignments 20 times. In a later analysis, co-occurring TCRs were grouped using DBSCAN, and TCRdist sequence similarity was added for clustering within HLA-allele-positive subsets. Repertoires with fewer than 30,000 or more than 120,000 public chains, plus five repertoires with anomalous nucleotide sharing, were excluded from co-occurrence clustering. The immuneACCESS repertoire file appears here via TCRdb, limited to in-frame rearrangements. These files lack a portion of the clones; in checked studies, under half of the deficit traces to unresolved V genes, and the cause of the others is not known. The V and J calls and clone size come from that table; D and trimming were worked out from the DNA. This sample lists 95,000 to 100,000 clones; about 80% were detected once. Together, the top ten hold 2% to 2.5% of the sample.

In total, about 650 healthy bone marrow donors made up the cohort. At the time of sampling, all cohort members were nominally healthy, though unrecorded immune exposures were likely present. The donor was CMV seronegative and belonged to the group of approximately 320 seronegative cohort members. Every donor gave a peripheral blood sample, and the peripheral blood mononuclear cells from that sample were used for TCR beta sequencing. The Qiagen DNeasy Blood Extraction Kit was used to extract genomic DNA from the blood cell samples. The receptor was derived from a man aged 40-49 years in good health and CMV-seronegative. The sequence links TRBV27 to TRBJ2-5, with the D gene not confidently named. The sequencing input was PBMCs. The CDR3: CASSPGGFQETQYF. In nucleotides, the sequence is TGTGCCAGCAGCCCAGGTGGATTCCAAGAGACCCAGTACTTC.